This T cell receptor (beta chain) was captured by sequencing in a study of T cell responses to AZD1222 COVID-19 vaccine. Notes on the study in general: Only 5 or 6 AZD1222 recipients tested seropositive at baseline. White British people made up most donors, females outnumbered males, and clonal diversity was possibly underestimated.

To note about this clone: Its antigen is currently unknown.

Pooling of second doses given at about 4 or about 12 weeks was done. The CDR3 is made up of 14 amino acids. Per germline, CDR1 LNHNV and CDR2 YYDKDF (reference sequence). The ends were cut back, 5 bases at V and 3 bases at J, with 12 bases in the middle. TCRdb's table, derived via immunoSEQ multiplex PCR, lists solely in-frame clones and lacks some. This repertoire shows approximately 150,000 clones, approximately 89% found once; its top ten account for 1.5% to 2%. The sequencing used peripheral blood, collected 28 days after the second AZD1222 dose. V gene TRBV15 combines with J gene TRBJ2-3; the D gene could be TRBD1 or TRBD2 (6 bases each). The source is an adult who received the AZD1222 COVID-19 vaccine. The CDR3 nucleotides are TGTGCCACCAGCGGACCGGGGGCGACAGATACGCAGTATTTT. It translates to CATSGPGATDTQYF.